Detailed here is one TCR beta chain. Isolation of the CD4+ and CD8+ populations was accomplished via positive magnetic bead selection, with purity assessed by flow cytometry. Germline CDR1 and CDR2: SGHAT and FQNNGV. This CDR3 region has 13 residues. J gave up 4 bases and V 2 bases, and 0 bases lay outside the gene matches. These data come from a study of somatic mutations in cytotoxic T cells in rheumatoid arthritis. Data came from immunoSEQ multiplex PCR; TCRdb stores just in-frame clones and leaves some out. The sample carries around 20,000 clones, about 65% recorded once. The chain couples TRBV11-2 to TRBJ1-1; 8 bases line up with TRBD1. Specimen: CD8+ T cells sorted from blood. The receptor was isolated from an adult with rheumatoid arthritis. CDR3 in DNA: TGTGCCAGCAGCTTAACAGGGGGCACTGAAGCTTTCTTT. Translation gives CASSLTGGTEAFF.